The 29 T cell receptor beta chains below all came from one sample that was sequenced in a study of blood T cells in healthy people across ages. Primers used in a second PCR of roughly 6 to 12 cycles were a sample-barcoded 5' primer and a J-beta primer mix. From the 5' RACE reads, TCRdb called clonotypes with MiXCR, one entry per CDR3 protein. The sample holds some 670,000 distinct CDR3 sequences, under 65% seen once. Material: blood. These receptors came from a woman aged 80 or over in good health.

Of note for this clonotype: A much larger clone lies a single base off, so this may be a read error. The chain carries TRBV20-1 and TRBJ1-5; D is uncertain. This CDR3 contains 13 residues. Germline V CDR1 and CDR2: DFQATT, SNEGSKA (reference sequence). CDR3 nucleotide sequence: TGCAATGCCCGGCTGACCTTAAATCAGCCCCAGCATTTT. This translates into CNARLTLNQPQHF.

Details on this clonotype: A read error may explain this, as a much larger clone is one base away. This chain uses TRBV5-6 with TRBJ2-7, with TRBD1 matching over 7 bases. The assigned J gene may be wrong: the sequence end matches TRBJ2-5 better. The germline V gene has CDR1 SGHDT and CDR2 YYEEEE. The CDR3 totals 18 residues. This chain's CDR3 is CASSLDTGTVRFQETQYF. CDR3 coding DNA: TGTGCCAGCAGCTTGGATACAGGGACAGTCCGATTTCAGGAGACCCAGTACTTC.

The gene calls are TRBV6-2 or TRBV6-3 and TRBJ2-1; TRBD2 matches at 11 bases. CDR1 and CDR2 from the germline V gene are MNHEY and SVGEGT. Unmatched junction bases numbered 9, after V lost 0 bases and J lost 8 bases. This CDR3 spans 17 amino acids. The CDR3 sequence is CASSYSASGRREYEQFF. The CDR3 DNA sequence: TGTGCCAGCAGTTACTCAGCTAGCGGGAGGCGCGAGTATGAGCAGTTCTTC.

Here the CDR3 DNA reads TGCGCCAGCAGCCTTGTTGGGGGACTAGCAGGGAATGAGCAGTACTTC. Protein: CASSLVGGLAGNEQYF. This chain connects TRBV4-1 to TRBJ2-7; the match to TRBD2 covers 9 bases. Germline V gene sequence: CDR1 MGHRA, CDR2 YSYEKL. This CDR3 comprises 16 residues. Losses at the gene ends were 4 bases for V and 7 bases for J; bases not matched to a gene: 14.

The chain carries TRBV29-1 and TRBJ1-1, with 7 bases matching TRBD1. The CDR3 is 13 residues long. With 0 bases clipped from V and 3 bases from J, the junction kept 1 base outside the gene matches. The germline CDR1 and CDR2 sequences are SQVTM and ANQGSEA. CDR3 amino acids: CSVEETGDTEAFF. CDR3 nucleotide sequence: TGCAGCGTTGAAGAAACAGGGGACACTGAAGCTTTCTTT.

The chain carries TRBV29-1 and TRBJ1-5; D is possibly TRBD1 (5 bases). This CDR3 contains 13 residues. Germline CDR1 and CDR2: SQVTM and ANQGSEA. V was shortened by 5 bases and J by 5 bases, with 13 bases between the two germline ends. The CDR3 nucleotides are TGCAGCGTTTCACGGGACGGCCATCAGCCCCAGCATTTT. Its protein is CSVSRDGHQPQHF.

The chain couples TRBV6-8 to TRBJ1-1; D is uncertain. This CDR3 is built from 13 residues. Per germline, CDR1 MNHGY and CDR2 SAAAGT. V was clipped by 6 bases and J by 8 bases, with 16 bases between them. The DNA for the CDR3 is TGTGCCAGCAGCCGCCGGGCCCCCAAGGAAGCTTTCTTT. It specifies CASSRRAPKEAFF.

V and J are TRBV12-3 or TRBV12-4 and TRBJ1-4; D remains unclear. The CDR3 loop spans 12 amino acids. Trimming removed 4 bases from V and 10 bases from J, with 10 bases in between. This CDR3 reads CASSSGGPKLFF. CDR3 DNA sequence: TGTGCCAGCAGTTCAGGAGGGCCAAAACTGTTTTTT.

The chain links TRBV20-1 to TRBJ2-1, with D perhaps matching TRBD2 (6 bases). Between the trimmed V and J ends, which lost 3 bases and 12 bases, there was a span of 21 bases. Looked up from germline, CDR1 is DFQATT and CDR2 is SNEGSKA (reference sequence). This CDR3 is built from 14 residues. The CDR3 here is CSARLAGRRGGQFF. The CDR3 DNA reads TGCAGTGCTAGGTTGGCAGGGAGGAGGGGTGGGCAGTTCTTC.

On this clonotype: A much larger clonotype is one base distant, so this may be a read error. The chain joins TRBV20-1 to TRBJ2-7, with D possibly matching TRBD2 (6 bases). This CDR3 region has 17 residues. Germline V lookup: CDR1 DFQATT, CDR2 SNEGSKA (reference sequence). The CDR3 region has the DNA TGCAGTGCTGGAGATTCAAGTCCCGTTATGGGGACTTACGAGCAGTACTTC. Encoded protein: CSAGDSSPVMGTYEQYF.

In this sample, this clonotype turned up many times. V usage is TRBV5-1 and J usage is TRBJ2-1, with D hard to call. Germline-derived CDR1 and CDR2 are SGHRS and YFSETQ. This CDR3 region has 14 residues. V was clipped by 0 bases and J by 6 bases, with 10 bases between them. In DNA form, the CDR3 reads TGCGCCAGCAGCTTGGAAGGGTGGAGCAATGAGCAGTTCTTC. As protein: CASSLEGWSNEQFF.

The chain combines TRBV20-1 with TRBJ2-1; weak D call: TRBD1 (6 bases). Deletions cut 0 bases from V and 0 bases from J, with 9 bases between. The CDR3 sequence is 15 residues long. Per germline, CDR1 DFQATT and CDR2 SNEGSKA (reference sequence). The DNA of the CDR3 is TGCAGTGCTAGAGACAGGGGTCCCTCCTACAATGAGCAGTTCTTC. Its translation: CSARDRGPSYNEQFF.

The chain links TRBV20-1 to TRBJ2-3; TRBD1 aligns across 9 bases. This CDR3 is built from 15 residues. Germline V gene sequence: CDR1 DFQATT, CDR2 SNEGSKA (reference sequence). Unmatched junction bases numbered 17, after V lost 2 bases and J lost 14 bases. The CDR3 nucleotides read TGCAGTGCTAGACCCCGGGACAGGGCTCTCAGATACGCGTATTTT. It specifies CSARPRDRALRYAYF.

This clonotype was detected ten times or more. The rearrangement joins TRBV6-1 to TRBJ1-2; TRBD1 aligns across 7 bases. The V gene's germline CDR1 is MNHNS and CDR2 SASEGT. With 6 bases clipped from V and 3 bases from J, the junction kept 10 bases outside the gene matches. The CDR3 is 15 amino acids. The CDR3 sequence: CASRSRDRSDYGYTF. Here the CDR3 DNA reads TGTGCCAGCAGGTCAAGGGACAGATCGGACTATGGCTACACCTTC.

V and J are TRBV6-5 and TRBJ2-7, with D unclear. V gave up 5 bases and J gave up 3 bases, with 14 bases separating them. The CDR3 is 14 amino acids. The germline V gene has CDR1 MNHEY and CDR2 SVGAGI. The chain's CDR3 is CASSQSGWDYEQYF. CDR3 nucleotides: TGTGCCAGCAGTCAATCCGGTTGGGACTACGAGCAGTACTTC.

This clonotype was found a few times. The genes are TRBV5-1 and TRBJ2-1; 7 nucleotides match TRBD2. The assigned J gene may be wrong: the sequence end matches TRBJ2-7 better. The CDR3 has 15 amino acids. CDR1 is SGHRS and CDR2 is YFSETQ in the germline V gene. In DNA, the CDR3 is TGCGCCAGCAGCTTTCTACCTAGCGGTTACAATGAGCAGTACTTC. It yields the protein CASSFLPSGYNEQYF.

A note on this clonotype: This may come from a read error, since a much larger clone is one base off. This rearrangement joins TRBV28 to TRBJ2-3, with D tentatively TRBD2 (6 bases). V shed 9 bases and J shed 4 bases, with 23 bases lying between them. CDR1 MDHEN and CDR2 SYDVKM come from the germline V gene. This CDR3 contains 16 residues. CDR3: CARSPAGLQGADTQYF. As DNA, the CDR3 is TGTGCCAGGAGTCCTGCGGGACTTCAAGGGGCAGATACGCAGTATTTT.

This clonotype came up a few times. V usage is TRBV5-1 and J usage is TRBJ2-3; D gene ambiguous. Germline assignment: CDR1 SGHRS and CDR2 YFSETQ. The CDR3 runs 15 residues. V was clipped by 4 bases and J by 3 bases, with 15 bases between them. CDR3 region: CASSRVPDWTDTQYF. CDR3 in DNA: TGCGCCAGCAGCAGAGTCCCCGATTGGACAGATACGCAGTATTTT.

This clonotype came up a few times. The CDR3 coding sequence is TGTGCCAGCAGCTCCGGGACAGCGTTAGATCAGCCCCAGCATTTT. Protein: CASSSGTALDQPQHF. The J gene is TRBJ1-5, the V gene TRBV7-9; TRBD1 matches at 7 bases. Per germline, CDR1 SEHNR and CDR2 FQNEAQ (reference sequence). With V trimmed by 4 bases and J by 5 bases, 8 bases remained unmatched. CDR3 length: 15 amino acids.

The chain couples TRBV4-2 to TRBJ2-4; 9 bases agree with TRBD1. The assigned J gene may be wrong: the sequence end matches TRBJ2-7 better. CDR3 length: 17 residues. From germline, CDR1 is LGHNA and CDR2 YNFKEQ. The CDR3 protein is CASSQDVGTGIRYEQYF. DNA of the CDR3: TGTGCCAGCAGCCAAGACGTTGGGACAGGGATCCGGTACGAGCAGTACTTC.

The chain carries TRBV28 and TRBJ2-5, with 9 bases aligning to TRBD2. The DNA end is more similar to TRBJ2-1, so the J call may be wrong. The CDR3 is made up of 14 amino acids. Germline CDR1 MDHEN, CDR2 SYDVKM. DNA for the CDR3: TGTGCCAGCAGCCTTACTAGCGGGCAAGAGACCCAGTTCTTC. This encodes CASSLTSGQETQFF.

The CDR3 loop is CSARDRGQGEFTEAFF. For the CDR3, the DNA is TGCAGTGCTAGAGACCGGGGACAGGGCGAGTTCACTGAAGCTTTCTTT. This chain joins TRBV20-1 and TRBJ1-1, with 9 bases fitting TRBD1. Per the germline V gene, CDR1 is DFQATT and CDR2 is SNEGSKA (reference sequence). V trimming: 0 bases; J trimming: 4 bases; junction bases outside the gene matches: 9. The CDR3 sequence is 16 residues long.

This clonotype has ten or more counts. This chain connects TRBV7-2 to TRBJ2-1, with D tentatively TRBD1 (6 bases). Between the trimmed V and J ends, which lost 2 bases and 4 bases, there was a span of 21 bases. The CDR3 contains 18 residues. From germline, CDR1 is SGHTA and CDR2 FQGNSA. CDR3 bases: TGTGCCAGCAGCTTATTTTTGGGGGCCCGAGCCATATACAATGAGCAGTTCTTC. Translation gives CASSLFLGARAIYNEQFF.

This rearrangement joins TRBV27 to TRBJ1-2; TRBD1 might be the D (6 bases). V was trimmed by 4 bases and J by 1 base, leaving 13 bases between them. Germline V gene sequence: CDR1 MNHEY, CDR2 SMNVEV (reference sequence). The length of the CDR3 is 15 residues. The CDR3 reads CASSSAGGDNYGYTF. The CDR3 DNA reads as TGTGCCAGCAGTTCAGCGGGGGGCGATAACTATGGCTACACCTTC.

This clonotype was seen at least ten times. At one end the junction does not follow the germline gene, possibly because of a read error. The CDR3 coding sequence is TGTGCCAGCAGTTTAGCGGAGACCCAGTACTTC. This sequence encodes CASSLAETQYF. The gene calls are TRBV5-1 and TRBJ2-5; the D gene is possibly TRBD2 (5 bases). The germline V gene encodes CDR1 SGHRS and CDR2 YFSETQ. The CDR3 has 11 residues.

The sample holds a few counts of this clonotype. V gene TRBV27 combines with J gene TRBJ2-7; D gene uncertain. The V end was cut by 6 bases, the J end by 4 bases, with 22 bases between. Germline V lookup: CDR1 MNHEY, CDR2 SMNVEV (reference sequence). CDR3 length equals 16 residues. The CDR3 bases are TGTGCCAGCAGATATAAAGTTGATGGTCTGGGGTACGAGCAGTACTTC. It encodes CASRYKVDGLGYEQYF.

A few counts support this clonotype. This chain joins TRBV10-2 and TRBJ2-5; no clear D. Trimming pared 6 bases from V and 5 bases from J, leaving 13 bases between. Germline V gene data show CDR1 as WSHSY and CDR2 as SAAADI. CDR3 length: 13 amino acids. This CDR3 is CASSVDSPETQYF. For the CDR3, the DNA is TGCGCCAGCAGCGTCGACTCGCCGGAGACCCAGTACTTC.

This clonotype was seen at least ten times. This chain links TRBV5-1 with TRBJ2-1, with D maybe TRBD2 (5 bases). This CDR3 is built from 15 residues. V lost 2 bases, J lost 1 base, and 10 bases lay in between. Germline-derived CDR1 and CDR2 are SGHRS and YFSETQ. Here the CDR3 reads CASSLDYYSYNEQFF. DNA of the CDR3: TGCGCCAGCAGCTTAGACTATTATTCCTACAATGAGCAGTTCTTC.

This clonotype was observed a handful of times. The chain combines TRBV25-1 with TRBJ1-3, with D maybe TRBD1 (5 bases). Germline CDR1 and CDR2: MGHDK and SYGVNS. CDR3 length equals 15 residues. Trimming took off 3 bases at V and 1 base at J, with 10 bases between the two ends. CDR3 loop: CASSDAGRSGNTIYF. CDR3 nucleotide sequence: TGTGCCAGCAGTGATGCAGGGAGGTCTGGAAACACCATATATTTT.